This TCR beta chain was identified in a study of T cell responses to AZD1222 COVID-19 vaccine. Whole-study results and caveats: With two AZD1222 doses given, Spike-specific TCR breadth and depth both rose. The study sampled repertoires only after the peak T cell response. Donors skewed white British and female; clonal diversity was possibly underestimated. Dominant at 160-218 and 743-854, vaccine-associated CD4 TCRs also spanned spike.

On this clone: What it binds is unknown.

V dropped 5 bases and J dropped 6; count of bases not matched to a gene: 9. The CDR3 spans 15 residues. Germline V gene sequence: CDR1 SGHTA, CDR2 FQGNSA. The assay was immunoSEQ multiplex PCR, and TCRdb's table has in-frame clones only and misses some. The sample yields 65,000 to 80,000 clones, about 92% seen once. This specimen was peripheral blood, taken on day 0 of MenACWY control vaccination. The TCR sequence derives from an adult in good health. V is TRBV7-2 and J is TRBJ2-3, with 9 bases lining up with TRBD1. The CDR3 nucleotides are TGTGCCAGCAGCAAAACGGGACAGGGAACGGATACGCAGTATTTT. Residues: CASSKTGQGTDTQYF.